This entry lists 17 T cell receptor beta chains sequenced from one sample in a study of T cell repertoires in cytomegalovirus infection (dated by TCRdb to about 2019). The listed sequencing device is Illumina HiSeq 1500. The public reads were quality trimmed at Q25 with fastp and then assembled into clones with MiXCR by TCRdb, keeping productive beta chains. Rows with a matching CDR3 protein are joined into one entry that keeps the most common DNA and genes. This sample comprises around 630,000 distinct CDR3 sequences, 20% to 25% of them detected only once. The top ten constitute 6.5% to 10% of the sample. The source material was CD8+ T cells from PBMCs. The receptors derive from a human donor in good health (CMV status not recorded). Some clones in this sample may be carry-over from other donors' samples.

V gene TRBV4-3 combines with J gene TRBJ2-1; D is unresolved. Trimming stripped 2 bases from V and 7 bases from J, with 9 bases between. The CDR3 loop spans 13 amino acids. Germline assignment: CDR1 LGHNA and CDR2 YSLEER. The CDR3 bases are TGCGCCAGCAGCCAAACTGGGTGGAATGAGCAGTTCTTC. This gives the protein CASSQTGWNEQFF.

This clonotype was seen a handful of times. The chain is built from TRBV7-6 and TRBJ2-2; the match to TRBD2 covers 7 bases. The J segment lost 4 bases and the V segment lost 4 bases, leaving 9 bases of the junction unmatched. The CDR3 has 16 amino acids. CDR1 is SGHVS and CDR2 is FNYEAQ in the germline V gene. CDR3 region: CASSSPEASGTGELFF. As DNA, the CDR3 is TGTGCCAGCAGCTCCCCCGAGGCTAGCGGCACCGGGGAGCTGTTTTTT.

This clonotype has more than one count but fewer than ten. The rearrangement uses TRBV10-3 and TRBJ2-2, with 12 bases fitting TRBD1. Germline CDR1 is ENHRY and CDR2 is SYGVKD. The CDR3 length is 16 residues. J gave up 5 bases and V 8 bases, and 9 bases lay outside the gene matches. The CDR3 sequence: CAILTGQGARTGELFF. CDR3 coding DNA: TGTGCCATCCTAACGGGACAGGGGGCAAGGACCGGGGAGCTGTTTTTT.

In its sample, this clonotype was seen a few times. The genes are TRBV28 and TRBJ1-2, with D possibly being TRBD1 (5 bases). Germline-derived CDR1 and CDR2 are MDHEN and SYDVKM. The CDR3 totals 14 residues. Trimming stripped 6 bases from V and 0 bases from J, with 11 bases between. In nucleotides, the CDR3 is TGTGCCAGCAGAAAAACAGGAGCTAACTATGGCTACACCTTC. This translates into CASRKTGANYGYTF.

The chain employs TRBV11-2 and TRBJ2-1; D perhaps matches TRBD1 (6 bases). The CDR3 runs 15 residues. Looked up from germline, CDR1 is SGHAT and CDR2 is FQNNGV. V lost 4 bases and J 3 bases, leaving 13 bases between the germline ends. The CDR3 spells CASSWSGTRYNEQFF. CDR3 nucleotides: TGTGCCAGCAGCTGGTCCGGGACACGCTACAATGAGCAGTTCTTC.

This sequence joins TRBV14 and TRBJ2-5, with D unresolved. Per the germline V gene, CDR1 is SGHDN and CDR2 is FVKESK. V lost 0 bases and J 5 bases, leaving 10 bases between the germline ends. The CDR3 has 14 amino acids. This CDR3 is CASSQDSYGETQYF. CDR3 DNA: TGTGCCAGCAGCCAAGATAGTTACGGGGAGACCCAGTACTTC.

This rearrangement joins TRBV6-5 to TRBJ1-2; D is unclear. CDR3 length equals 13 residues. CDR1 is MNHEY, CDR2 SVGAGI, per germline. V lost 5 bases to trimming and J lost 2 bases, with 9 bases between them. The chain's CDR3 is CASSPQENYGYTF. The CDR3 DNA reads TGTGCCAGCAGTCCTCAGGAGAACTATGGCTACACCTTC.

This clonotype was recorded many times. V and J are TRBV5-1 and TRBJ1-6; 8 bases are a match to TRBD1. V lost 5 bases to trimming and J lost 5 bases; unmatched junction nucleotides: 3. Germline V gene sequence: CDR1 SGHRS, CDR2 YFSETQ. The CDR3 covers 14 residues. The CDR3 loop is CASRPGQDNSPLHF. The CDR3 nucleotides are TGCGCCAGCAGGCCGGGACAGGATAATTCACCCCTCCACTTT.

The rearrangement links TRBV5-5 to TRBJ2-5; D is undetermined. This CDR3 has 14 residues. Germline lookup yields CDR1 SGHKS and CDR2 YYEKEE (reference sequence). V was pared by 4 bases and J by 1 base, with 11 bases between. This CDR3 is CASSPELGQETQYF. DNA of the CDR3: TGTGCCAGCAGCCCGGAGCTGGGCCAAGAGACCCAGTACTTC.

This clonotype was counted at least ten times. The gene calls are TRBV7-2 and TRBJ2-1, with 7 bases lining up with TRBD2. CDR3 length equals 15 residues. The J segment lost 3 bases and the V segment lost 1 base, leaving 3 bases of the junction unmatched. The germline CDR1 and CDR2 sequences are SGHTA and FQGNSA. The CDR3 DNA sequence: TGTGCCAGCAGCTTAGTTGGCGGGGGCTACAATGAGCAGTTCTTC. Protein product: CASSLVGGGYNEQFF.

This clonotype was observed at least ten times. V usage is TRBV12-3 or TRBV12-4 and J usage is TRBJ1-6; 11 bases line up with TRBD1. The CDR3 covers 16 residues. Germline trimming cut 6 bases from V and 7 bases from J; bases unmatched to any gene: 8. In DNA form, the CDR3 reads TGTGCCAGCAGCTCGGGACAGGGGGTTAGAAATTCACCCCTCCACTTT. It encodes CASSSGQGVRNSPLHF.

This clonotype came up many times. The chain employs TRBV10-3 and TRBJ2-7; TRBD1 matches 8 bases. The germline gives CDR1 ENHRY, CDR2 SYGVKD. The CDR3 is 15 residues long. V trimming: 6 bases; J trimming: 3 bases; junction bases outside the gene matches: 10. The CDR3 region has the DNA TGTGCCATCAGAATAAGGGGACAGGCTGACTACGAGCAGTACTTC. This codes for CAIRIRGQADYEQYF.

This clonotype was observed at least ten times. The rearrangement uses TRBV7-9 and TRBJ1-2, with TRBD1 matching over 7 bases. Germline loops: CDR1 SEHNR, CDR2 FQNEAQ (reference sequence). This CDR3 comprises 13 residues. The trim removed 4 bases at V and 3 bases at J, leaving 2 bases unmatched. The CDR3 spells CASSSGQDYGYTF. The CDR3 coding sequence is TGTGCCAGCAGCTCCGGACAGGACTATGGCTACACCTTC.

This clonotype was picked up many times. The genes are TRBV6-6 and TRBJ2-4; D is ambiguous. V lost 10 bases and J 0 bases, leaving 10 bases between the germline ends. The germline gives CDR1 MNHNY, CDR2 SVGAGI (reference sequence). The CDR3 is 13 residues long. The CDR3 spells CATGPLAKNIQYF. The CDR3 DNA sequence: TGTGCCACCGGACCCTTAGCCAAAAACATTCAGTACTTC.

This clonotype has just one count. This rearrangement joins TRBV29-1 to TRBJ2-7; the D gene is possibly TRBD2 (5 bases). CDR3 length: 15 residues. Germline lookup yields CDR1 SQVTM and CDR2 ANQGSEA. Trimming left V 1 base short and J 7 bases short, with 20 bases between. In DNA form, the CDR3 reads TGCAGCGTTGAAGTTATGGGCCGTCGGACGGGGGAGCAGTACGTC. Protein sequence: CSVEVMGRRTGEQYV.

This clonotype was picked up many times. The chain joins TRBV7-9 to TRBJ2-7, with 7 bases fitting TRBD1. CDR1 and CDR2 from the germline V gene are SEHNR and FQNEAQ (reference sequence). The CDR3 has 14 residues. Trimming removed 5 bases from V and 3 bases from J; junction bases left unmatched: 7. The CDR3, as DNA: TGTGCCAGCAGCCCCGAGACAGGGCACTACGAGCAGTACGTC. Translation gives CASSPETGHYEQYV.

The chain joins TRBV5-5 to TRBJ2-1; D ambiguous. Germline CDR1 is SGHKS and CDR2 is YYEKEE (reference sequence). This CDR3 region has 15 residues. Trimming left V 3 bases short and J 0 bases short, with 10 bases between. The CDR3 loop reads CASSYTDYSYNEQFF. As DNA, the CDR3 is TGTGCCAGCAGCTACACAGATTACTCCTACAATGAGCAGTTCTTC.